Shown below are 18 T cell receptor beta chains from a single sample sequenced in a study of glioma-infiltrating T cells after dendritic cell vaccination. Generated by immunoSEQ multiplex PCR, the TCRdb table keeps only in-frame clones and is missing some. The table includes fewer than 65,000 clones, about 91% detected once. As for time point: after dendritic cell vaccination, including at tumor progression/relapse. The specimen was blood, collected after dendritic cell vaccination. These receptors originate from a human donor with glioblastoma.

CDR3 in DNA: TGTGCCAGCAGCTCTACGAACACCGGGGAGCTGTTTTTT. It specifies CASSSTNTGELFF. The rearrangement joins TRBV7-3 to TRBJ2-2, with D unresolved. The CDR3 length is 13 residues. Trimming cost V 4 bases and J 0 bases, with 3 bases left between them. The germline V gene encodes CDR1 SGHTA and CDR2 FQGTGA.

To note about this clone: The junction differs from germline at one of its ends, possibly a read error. The chain links TRBV7-7 to TRBJ2-7; 8 nucleotides line up with TRBD1. From germline, CDR1 is SSHAT and CDR2 FNYEAQ (reference sequence). This CDR3 is built from 13 residues. In DNA form, the CDR3 reads TGTGCTAGCAGCTTCGACAGGGGCCACGAGCAGTACTTC. Translation: CASSFDRGHEQYF.

V usage is TRBV9 and J usage is TRBJ2-2; D uncertain. Germline CDR1 reads SGDLS; CDR2 reads YYNGEE. CDR3 size: 13 residues. V lost 5 bases and J 2 bases, leaving 7 bases between the germline ends. The CDR3, as DNA: TGTGCCAGCAGTAGATCCAACACCGGGGAGCTGTTTTTT. It yields the protein CASSRSNTGELFF.

CDR3 DNA: TGTGCCAGCACTCCGCCGCGGGACAGCAACTATGGCTACACCTTC. Its protein is CASTPPRDSNYGYTF. The chain combines TRBV6-4 with TRBJ1-2; 7 bases align to TRBD1. Trimming at V came to 7 bases and at J to 2 bases, leaving 10 bases not matched to a gene. CDR1 and CDR2 from the germline V gene are MRHNA and SNTAGT. The CDR3 has 15 residues.

J is TRBJ2-7 and V is TRBV28; D possibly corresponds to TRBD1 (5 bases). The CDR3 contains 14 residues. Germline values: CDR1 MDHEN, CDR2 SYDVKM. Deletions cut 10 bases from V and 4 bases from J, with 20 bases between. CDR3 in amino acids: CATHGRQGEYEQYF. In DNA, the CDR3 is TGTGCCACACACGGGCGGCAGGGCGAATACGAGCAGTACTTC.

V and J are TRBV5-1 and TRBJ2-3; 8 bases line up with TRBD1. The V and J ends lost 0 bases and 3 bases, in that order; junction bases with no gene match: 6. Germline loops: CDR1 SGHRS, CDR2 YFSETQ. The CDR3 consists of 16 residues. For the CDR3, the DNA is TGCGCCAGCAGCTTGGTTGGAGGACAGGGAACAGATACGCAGTATTTT. Protein: CASSLVGGQGTDTQYF.

The rearrangement uses TRBV6-5 and TRBJ2-1, with D possibly matching TRBD2 (5 bases). Trimming left V 0 bases short and J 4 bases short, with 13 bases between. CDR1 is MNHEY and CDR2 is SVGAGI in the germline V gene. CDR3 length equals 16 residues. The CDR3 DNA sequence: TGTGCCAGCAGTTACTCACGGGAAGGGCCTTACAATGAGCAGTTCTTC. Translating gives CASSYSREGPYNEQFF.

The rearrangement uses TRBV5-1 and TRBJ2-3; D is possibly TRBD2 (6 bases). Germline CDR1 is SGHRS and CDR2 is YFSETQ. V dropped 3 bases and J dropped 4 bases, with 12 bases sitting between them. CDR3 size: 14 residues. The CDR3 DNA follows: TGCGCCAGCAGCTATGGCAGGGAGGCAGATACGCAGTATTTT. This encodes CASSYGREADTQYF.

This chain uses TRBV28 with TRBJ2-7; 7 positions match TRBD1. This CDR3 region has 13 residues. CDR1 MDHEN and CDR2 SYDVKM come from the germline V gene. The J segment lost 6 bases and the V segment lost 6 bases, leaving 8 bases of the junction unmatched. The CDR3: CASRRQGTGEQYF. The CDR3 DNA is TGTGCCAGCAGGCGACAGGGTACGGGCGAGCAGTACTTC. The full variable domain, with the rest looked up from reference TRBV28 and TRBJ2-7, is DVKVTQSSRYLVKRTGEKVFLECVQDMDHENMFWYRQDPGLGLRLIYFSYDVKMKEKGDIPEGYSVSREKKERFSLILESASTNQTSMYLCASRRQGTGEQYFGPGTRLTVT.

The chain is built from TRBV28 and TRBJ1-2; TRBD1 matches at 11 bases. There are 18 residues in the CDR3. Germline trimming cut 7 bases from V and 1 base from J; bases unmatched to any gene: 14. Per germline, CDR1 MDHEN and CDR2 SYDVKM. The CDR3 nucleotides read TGTGCCAGCATCGGTCCAGGGACAGGGGGGAAGGATAACTATGGCTACACCTTC. It specifies CASIGPGTGGKDNYGYTF.

The V gene is TRBV7-2, the J gene TRBJ2-5; D gene ambiguous. V lost 5 bases, J lost 1 base, and 14 bases lay in between. Germline-derived CDR1 and CDR2 are SGHTA and FQGNSA. This CDR3 comprises 15 residues. The CDR3 sequence is CASSLNRPSQETQYF. CDR3 nucleotide sequence: TGTGCCAGCAGCCTCAATCGCCCCAGCCAAGAGACCCAGTACTTC.

The genes are TRBV5-1 and TRBJ2-3; D is possibly TRBD2 (6 bases). V was trimmed by 4 bases and J by 1 base, leaving 16 bases between them. This CDR3 contains 16 residues. Germline V gene lookup returns CDR1 SGHRS and CDR2 YFSETQ. The CDR3 sequence is CASSTNPGGRTDTQYF. CDR3 sequence (DNA): TGCGCCAGCAGCACCAACCCCGGGGGACGCACAGATACGCAGTATTTT.

DNA for the CDR3: TGCAGTGCCAGGATGGGCTACGAGCAGTACTTC. This sequence encodes CSARMGYEQYF. The V gene is TRBV20-1, the J gene TRBJ2-7; the D is unclear. CDR1 is DFQATT and CDR2 is SNEGSKA in the germline V gene (reference sequence). Trimming took off 6 bases at V and 3 bases at J, with 9 bases between the two ends. The CDR3 extends over 11 amino acids.

This chain uses TRBV27 with TRBJ2-5, with 13 bases that match TRBD2. This CDR3 is built from 17 residues. V lost 5 bases, J lost 1 base, and 7 bases stayed unmatched. Germline loops: CDR1 MNHEY, CDR2 SMNVEV (reference sequence). The CDR3 loop is CASSPRTSGSAQETQYF. In DNA, the CDR3 is TGTGCCAGCAGTCCGAGGACTAGCGGGAGCGCCCAAGAGACCCAGTACTTC.

The rearrangement uses TRBV15 and TRBJ2-1; 8 bases are a match to TRBD1. V lost 3 bases to trimming and J lost 9 bases; unmatched junction nucleotides: 10. The CDR3 covers 15 residues. CDR1 LNHNV and CDR2 YYDKDF come from the germline V gene (reference sequence). The CDR3: CATSSRARGLGEQFF. The CDR3 DNA reads as TGTGCCACCAGCAGTCGGGCCAGGGGGCTAGGTGAGCAGTTCTTC.

The V call is TRBV7-9, the J call TRBJ2-1; the D gene is possibly TRBD1 (5 bases). The CDR3 runs to 15 residues. V lost 8 bases to trimming and J lost 4 bases, with 18 bases between them. CDR1 is SEHNR and CDR2 is FQNEAQ in the germline V gene (reference sequence). Here the CDR3 reads CASEGAQVRYNEQFF. The CDR3 DNA is TGTGCCAGCGAAGGGGCACAGGTCCGTTACAATGAGCAGTTCTTC.

This chain joins TRBV6-1 and TRBJ1-1; D is unresolved. The V end lost 2 bases, the J end lost 11 bases, and 9 bases lay between the germline ends. Germline V gene data show CDR1 as MNHNS and CDR2 as SASEGT. The CDR3 is 11 residues long. CDR3 coding DNA: TGTGCCAGCAGTGAATTTTGGGAGGCTTTCTTT. Its translation: CASSEFWEAFF.

In nucleotides, the CDR3 is TGTGCCAGCAGCGGTACAGGGGGCCCCTACGAGCAGTACTTC. Amino acids: CASSGTGGPYEQYF. The chain recombines TRBV9 with TRBJ2-7; 9 bases agree with TRBD1. The germline V gene has CDR1 SGDLS and CDR2 YYNGEE. V trimming: 3 bases; J trimming: 2 bases; junction bases outside the gene matches: 3. The CDR3 spans 14 residues.